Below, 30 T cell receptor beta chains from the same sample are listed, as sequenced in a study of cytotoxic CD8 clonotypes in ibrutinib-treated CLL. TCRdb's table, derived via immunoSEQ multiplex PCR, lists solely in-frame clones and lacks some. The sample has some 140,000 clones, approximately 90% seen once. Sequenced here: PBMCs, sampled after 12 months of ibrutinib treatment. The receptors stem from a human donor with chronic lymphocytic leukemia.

The CDR3, as DNA: TGTGCCAGCAGCGACTTTCGGGGGACCTACAATGAGCAGTTCTTC. As protein: CASSDFRGTYNEQFF. The chain recombines TRBV9 with TRBJ2-1; the D gene is possibly TRBD2 (6 bases). Trimming removed 3 bases from V and 2 bases from J, with 12 bases in between. The CDR3 contains 15 residues. Germline CDR1 and CDR2: SGDLS and YYNGEE.

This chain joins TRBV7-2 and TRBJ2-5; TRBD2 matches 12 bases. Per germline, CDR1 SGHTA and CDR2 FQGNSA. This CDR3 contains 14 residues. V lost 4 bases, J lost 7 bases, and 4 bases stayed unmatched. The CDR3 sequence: CASSSGLAGGTQYF. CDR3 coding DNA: TGTGCCAGCAGCTCGGGACTAGCGGGCGGGACCCAGTACTTC.

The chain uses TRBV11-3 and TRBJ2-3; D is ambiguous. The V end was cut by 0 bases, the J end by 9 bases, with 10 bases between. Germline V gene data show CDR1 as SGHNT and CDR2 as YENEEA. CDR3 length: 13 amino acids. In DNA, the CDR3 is TGTGCCAGCAGCTTAGACCGGCAATTAACGCAGTATTTT. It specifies CASSLDRQLTQYF. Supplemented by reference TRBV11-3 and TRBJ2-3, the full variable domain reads EAGVVQSPRYKIIEKKQPVAFWCNPISGHNTLYWYLQNLGQGPELLIRYENEEAVDDSQLPKDRFSAERLKGVDSTLKIQPAELGDSAVYLCASSLDRQLTQYFGPGTRLTVL.

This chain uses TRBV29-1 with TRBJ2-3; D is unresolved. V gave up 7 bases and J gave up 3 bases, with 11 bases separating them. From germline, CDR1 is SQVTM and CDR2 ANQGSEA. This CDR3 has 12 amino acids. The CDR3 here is CSGTQSTDTQYF. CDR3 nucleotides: TGCAGCGGGACCCAATCGACAGATACGCAGTATTTT.

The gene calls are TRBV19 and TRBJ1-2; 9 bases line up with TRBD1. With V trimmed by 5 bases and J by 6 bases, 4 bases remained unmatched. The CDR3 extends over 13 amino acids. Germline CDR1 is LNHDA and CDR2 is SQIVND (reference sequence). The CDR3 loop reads CASSLTGGNGYTF. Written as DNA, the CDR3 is TGTGCCAGTAGTCTGACAGGGGGTAATGGCTACACCTTC.

In nucleotides, the CDR3 is TGCGCCAGCAGTCTCCGAGCGGGGGCCTCTGTGGGCACCATATATTTT. This translates into CASSLRAGASVGTIYF. This chain uses TRBV23-1 with TRBJ1-3; weak D call: TRBD1 (6 bases). TRBV23-1 is given ORF status, its function remaining uncertain. The V end lost 4 bases, the J end lost 9 bases, and 22 bases lay between the germline ends. The CDR3 extends over 16 amino acids.

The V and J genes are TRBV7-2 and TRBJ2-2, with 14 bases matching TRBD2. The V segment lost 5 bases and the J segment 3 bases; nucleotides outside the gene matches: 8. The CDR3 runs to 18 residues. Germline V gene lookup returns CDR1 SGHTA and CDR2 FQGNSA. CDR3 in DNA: TGTGCCAGCAGCAAGGGGACTAGCGGGAGTGTTCACACCGGGGAGCTGTTTTTT. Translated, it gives CASSKGTSGSVHTGELFF.

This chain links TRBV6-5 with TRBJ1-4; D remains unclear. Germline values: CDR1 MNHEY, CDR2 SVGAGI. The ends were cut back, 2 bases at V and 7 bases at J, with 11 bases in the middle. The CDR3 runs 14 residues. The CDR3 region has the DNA TGTGCCAGCAGTTACCGGACTGGGCGTGAAAAACTGTTTTTT. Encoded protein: CASSYRTGREKLFF.

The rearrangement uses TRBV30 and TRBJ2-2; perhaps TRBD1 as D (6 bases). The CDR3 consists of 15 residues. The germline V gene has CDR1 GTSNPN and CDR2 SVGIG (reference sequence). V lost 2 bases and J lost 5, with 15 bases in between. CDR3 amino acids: CAWSLTGLGTGELFF. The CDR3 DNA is TGTGCCTGGAGTTTAACAGGGTTAGGGACCGGGGAGCTGTTTTTT.

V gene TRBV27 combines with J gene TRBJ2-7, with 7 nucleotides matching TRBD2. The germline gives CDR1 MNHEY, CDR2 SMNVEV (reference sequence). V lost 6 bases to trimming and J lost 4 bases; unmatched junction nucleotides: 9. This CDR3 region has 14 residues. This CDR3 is CASSRTSALYEQYF. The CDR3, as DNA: TGTGCCAGCAGCCGAACTAGCGCCTTGTACGAGCAGTACTTC.

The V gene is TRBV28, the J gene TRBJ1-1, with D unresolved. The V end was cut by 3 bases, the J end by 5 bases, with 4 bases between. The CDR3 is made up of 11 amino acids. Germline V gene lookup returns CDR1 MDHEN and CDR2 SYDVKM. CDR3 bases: TGTGCCAGCAGTTTCGGTACTGAAGCTTTCTTT. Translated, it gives CASSFGTEAFF.

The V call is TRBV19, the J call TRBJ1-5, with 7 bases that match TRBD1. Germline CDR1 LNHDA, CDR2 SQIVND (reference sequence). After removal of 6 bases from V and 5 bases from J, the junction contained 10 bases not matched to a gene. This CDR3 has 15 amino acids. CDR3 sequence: CASRQATGVDQPQHF. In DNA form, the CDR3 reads TGTGCCAGTAGACAGGCCACAGGGGTCGATCAGCCCCAGCATTTT.

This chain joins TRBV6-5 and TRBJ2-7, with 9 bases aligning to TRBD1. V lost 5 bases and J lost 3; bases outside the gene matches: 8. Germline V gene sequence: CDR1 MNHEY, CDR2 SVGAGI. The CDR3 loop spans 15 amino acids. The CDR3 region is CASSRQGGGSYEQYF. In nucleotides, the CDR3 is TGTGCCAGCAGTCGACAGGGGGGCGGGAGCTACGAGCAGTACTTC.

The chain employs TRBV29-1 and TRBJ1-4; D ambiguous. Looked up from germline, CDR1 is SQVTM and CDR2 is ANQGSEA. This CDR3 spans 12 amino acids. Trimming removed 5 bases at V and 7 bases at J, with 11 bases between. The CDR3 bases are TGCAGCGTTACCGACATCGGTGAAAAACTGTTTTTT. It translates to CSVTDIGEKLFF.

CDR3 in amino acids: CASSIEAGGYEQYF. Written as DNA, the CDR3 is TGTGCCAGTAGTATCGAAGCGGGAGGCTACGAGCAGTACTTC. This chain joins TRBV19 and TRBJ2-7; 9 nucleotides align to TRBD2. The CDR3 is made up of 14 amino acids. CDR1 LNHDA and CDR2 SQIVND come from the germline V gene (reference sequence). The ends lost 3 bases at V and 3 bases at J; junction bases unmatched: 3.

For the CDR3, the DNA is TGTGCCAGCAGTTACTCCTCGTACCAAGAGACCCAGTACTTC. Amino acid sequence: CASSYSSYQETQYF. The V gene is TRBV6-6, the J gene TRBJ2-5; D unclear. The CDR3 has 14 amino acids. Trimming pared 0 bases from V and 0 bases from J, leaving 5 bases between. Germline values: CDR1 MNHNY, CDR2 SVGAGI (reference sequence).

The CDR3, as DNA: TGTGCCAGCAGCTTGACGGACAGGGGGAATCAGCCCCAGCATTTT. Amino acids: CASSLTDRGNQPQHF. The gene calls are TRBV7-9 and TRBJ1-5, with 10 nucleotides matching TRBD1. V shed 3 bases and J 4 bases; nucleotides not matched to a gene: 3. CDR1 is SEHNR, CDR2 FQNEAQ, per germline (reference sequence). The CDR3 spans 15 residues.

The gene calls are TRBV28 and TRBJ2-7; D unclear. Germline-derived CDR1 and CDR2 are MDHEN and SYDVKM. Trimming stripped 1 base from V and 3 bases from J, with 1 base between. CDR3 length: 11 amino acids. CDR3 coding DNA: TGTGCCAGCAGTTTATTCTACGAGCAGTACTTC. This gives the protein CASSLFYEQYF.

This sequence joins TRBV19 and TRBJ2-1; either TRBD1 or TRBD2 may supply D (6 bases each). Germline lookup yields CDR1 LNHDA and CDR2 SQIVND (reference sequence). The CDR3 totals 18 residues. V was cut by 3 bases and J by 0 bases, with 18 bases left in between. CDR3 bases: TGTGCCAGTAGTATCTTGGCAGGGGACTCCCGCTCCTACAATGAGCAGTTCTTC. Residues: CASSILAGDSRSYNEQFF. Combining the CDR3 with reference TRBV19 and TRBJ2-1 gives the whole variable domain DGGITQSPKYLFRKEGQNVTLSCEQNLNHDAMYWYRQDPGQGLRLIYYSQIVNDFQKGDIAEGYSVSREKKESFPLTVTSAQKNPTAFYLCASSILAGDSRSYNEQFFGPGTRLTVL.

The CDR3 DNA is TGTGCCAGCAGTTTGGAGGGAGGCTACGAGCAGTACTTC. This sequence encodes CASSLEGGYEQYF. V and J are TRBV6-1 and TRBJ2-7; D is perhaps TRBD2 (6 bases). Trimming took off 5 bases at V and 3 bases at J, with 11 bases between the two ends. CDR3 length: 13 amino acids. Per the germline V gene, CDR1 is MNHNS and CDR2 is SASEGT.

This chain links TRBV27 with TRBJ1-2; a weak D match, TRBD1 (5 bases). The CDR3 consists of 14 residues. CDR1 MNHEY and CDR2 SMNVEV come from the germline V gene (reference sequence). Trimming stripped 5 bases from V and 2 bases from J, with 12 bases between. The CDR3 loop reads CASSPNQGNYGYTF. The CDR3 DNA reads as TGTGCCAGCAGTCCCAATCAGGGAAACTATGGCTACACCTTC.

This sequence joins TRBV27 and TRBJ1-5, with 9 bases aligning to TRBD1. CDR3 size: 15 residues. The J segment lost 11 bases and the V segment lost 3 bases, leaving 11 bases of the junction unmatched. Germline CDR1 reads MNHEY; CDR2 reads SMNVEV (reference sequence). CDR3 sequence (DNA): TGTGCCAGCAGTTTGACCGGGACAGGGATTTGGGCCCAGCATTTT. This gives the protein CASSLTGTGIWAQHF.

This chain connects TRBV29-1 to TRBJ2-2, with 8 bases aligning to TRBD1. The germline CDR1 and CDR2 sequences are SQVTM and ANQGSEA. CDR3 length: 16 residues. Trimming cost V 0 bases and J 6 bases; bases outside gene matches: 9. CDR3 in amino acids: CSVEDRAGGAAGELFF. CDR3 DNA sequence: TGCAGCGTTGAAGATAGGGCAGGGGGCGCCGCCGGGGAGCTGTTTTTT.

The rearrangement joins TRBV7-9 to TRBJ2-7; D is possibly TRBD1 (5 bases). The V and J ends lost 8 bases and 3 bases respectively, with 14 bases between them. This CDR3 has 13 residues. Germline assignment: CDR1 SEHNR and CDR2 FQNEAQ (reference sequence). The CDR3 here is CASFEGVNYEQYF. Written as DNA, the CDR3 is TGTGCCAGCTTCGAAGGGGTAAACTACGAGCAGTACTTC. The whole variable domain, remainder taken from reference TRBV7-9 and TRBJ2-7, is DTGVSQNPRHKITKRGQNVTFRCDPISEHNRLYWYRQTLGQGPEFLTYFQNEAQLEKSRLLSDRFSAERPKGSFSTLEIQRTEQGDSAMYLCASFEGVNYEQYFGPGTRLTVT.

The CDR3 region is CASSWSSDTGELFF. The CDR3 nucleotides read TGTGCCAGCAGCTGGTCTAGTGACACCGGGGAGCTGTTTTTT. V gene TRBV2 combines with J gene TRBJ2-2; D call uncertain. V lost 6 bases and J 3 bases, leaving 11 bases between the germline ends. The CDR3 is 14 residues long. The V gene's germline CDR1 is SNHLY and CDR2 FYNNEI.

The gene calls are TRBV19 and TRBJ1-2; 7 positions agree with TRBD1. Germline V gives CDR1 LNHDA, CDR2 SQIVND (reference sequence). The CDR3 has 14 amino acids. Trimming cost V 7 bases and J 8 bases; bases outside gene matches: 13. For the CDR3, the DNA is TGTGCCAGTACCTCGGGCAGGGGGGCTAGAGGCTACACCTTC. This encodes CASTSGRGARGYTF.

The CDR3 DNA sequence: TGTGCCAGCTCACCTCCTACCGGGGGCCGCGGGCACAGTAGTACAGATACGCAGTATTTT. Its protein is CASSPPTGGRGHSSTDTQYF. J is TRBJ2-3 and V is TRBV18; D might be TRBD1 or TRBD2, each matching 6 bases. Germline loops: CDR1 KGHSH, CDR2 LQKENI. This CDR3 has 20 residues. Deletions cut 3 bases from V and 3 bases from J, with 28 bases between.

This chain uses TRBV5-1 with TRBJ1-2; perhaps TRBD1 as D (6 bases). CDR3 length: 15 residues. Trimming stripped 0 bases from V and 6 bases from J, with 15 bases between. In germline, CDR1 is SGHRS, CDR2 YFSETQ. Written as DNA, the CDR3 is TGCGCCAGCAGCTTGGTCCCCGGGGGGCGAGATGGCTACACCTTC. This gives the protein CASSLVPGGRDGYTF.

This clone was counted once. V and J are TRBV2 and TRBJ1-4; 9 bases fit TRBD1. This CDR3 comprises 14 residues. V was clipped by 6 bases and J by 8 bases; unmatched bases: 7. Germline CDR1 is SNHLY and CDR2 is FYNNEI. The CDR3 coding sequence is TGTGCCAGCAGCGACAGGGGGATCGGGGAAAAACTGTTTTTT. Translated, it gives CASSDRGIGEKLFF.

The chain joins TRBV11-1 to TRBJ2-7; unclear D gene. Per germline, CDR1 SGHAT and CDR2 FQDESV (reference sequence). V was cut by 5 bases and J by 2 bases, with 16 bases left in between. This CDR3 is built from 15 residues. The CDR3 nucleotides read TGTGCCAGCAGCCCCGGTTGGGGTCCTACCTACGAGCAGTACTTC. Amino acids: CASSPGWGPTYEQYF.